Below, 30 T cell receptor beta chains from the same sample are listed, as sequenced in a study of CD8+ T cells in alopecia areata. It was cDNA, reverse transcribed from extracted RNA, that served as the sequencing template. Generated by immunoSEQ multiplex PCR, the TCRdb table keeps only in-frame clones and is missing some. The sample has more than 110,000 clones, roughly 50% seen once. This specimen was CD4+ T cells sorted from blood, taken at week 0. These receptors originate from a human donor with alopecia areata.

The chain carries TRBV27 and TRBJ2-4; no clear D. This CDR3 has 14 amino acids. The V gene's germline CDR1 is MNHEY and CDR2 SMNVEV (reference sequence). V was trimmed by 2 bases and J by 2 bases, leaving 7 bases between them. CDR3 protein: CASSLGPPKNIQYF. The DNA for the CDR3 is TGTGCCAGCAGTTTAGGACCCCCCAAAAACATTCAGTACTTC.

A few counts support this clone. This rearrangement joins TRBV29-1 to TRBJ2-2; D is possibly TRBD1 (6 bases). Germline V lookup: CDR1 SQVTM, CDR2 ANQGSEA. There are 15 residues in the CDR3. V was shortened by 0 bases and J by 2 bases, with 10 bases between the two germline ends. CDR3 nucleotides: TGCAGCGTTGAAGATCAGGGGTTAAACACCGGGGAGCTGTTTTTT. Its translation is CSVEDQGLNTGELFF.

This clone came up once. The rearrangement links TRBV4-1 to TRBJ2-3; TRBD2 agrees at 14 bases. J was trimmed by 4 bases and V by 1 base; bases with no gene match: 1. The CDR3 loop spans 16 amino acids. Per germline, CDR1 MGHRA and CDR2 YSYEKL. The CDR3 DNA reads as TGCGCCAGCAGCCAAGGGACTAGCGGGGGGTCAGATACGCAGTATTTT. Protein sequence: CASSQGTSGGSDTQYF.

The CDR3 reads CSVEGDRVFPCQPQHF. The CDR3 DNA is TGCAGCGTCGAGGGTGACAGGGTCTTTCCCTGTCAGCCCCAGCATTTT. The chain employs TRBV29-1 and TRBJ1-5; TRBD1 aligns across 7 bases. The CDR3 contains 16 residues. V shed 6 bases and J 6 bases; nucleotides not matched to a gene: 17. Germline V gives CDR1 SQVTM, CDR2 ANQGSEA.

This rearrangement joins TRBV30 to TRBJ1-2; D remains ambiguous. From germline, CDR1 is GTSNPN and CDR2 SVGIG (reference sequence). The germline V and J ends were trimmed by 0 bases and 4 bases, with 6 bases remaining between them. CDR3 length: 12 residues. The CDR3 DNA is TGTGCCTGGAGTGTACTAGGCTATGGCTACACCTTC. Its translation: CAWSVLGYGYTF.

The chain is built from TRBV27 and TRBJ2-5; 12 bases are shared with TRBD2. The V segment lost 6 bases and the J segment 5 bases; nucleotides outside the gene matches: 1. This CDR3 contains 13 residues. Germline V CDR1 and CDR2: MNHEY, SMNVEV (reference sequence). The CDR3 region is CASRLAGGETQYF. The CDR3 region has the DNA TGTGCCAGCAGGCTAGCGGGGGGGGAGACCCAGTACTTC.

In this sample, this clone turned up a few times. The DNA for the CDR3 is TGCGCCAGCAGTGGACTAGCGGGGTTTCCGTCCTACGAGCAGTACTTC. This gives the protein CASSGLAGFPSYEQYF. This sequence joins TRBV10-2 and TRBJ2-7, with 11 positions matching TRBD2. Per the germline V gene, CDR1 is WSHSY and CDR2 is SAAADI. V lost 4 bases, J lost 1 base, and 6 bases stayed unmatched. This CDR3 has 16 amino acids.

The chain is built from TRBV10-3 and TRBJ1-5; D unresolved. The CDR3 is made up of 13 amino acids. V shed 0 bases and J shed 4 bases, with 4 bases lying between them. Per the germline V gene, CDR1 is ENHRY and CDR2 is SYGVKD. As DNA, the CDR3 is TGTGCCATCAGTGAGTCCCTAAATCAGCCCCAGCATTTT. This encodes CAISESLNQPQHF.

The chain is built from TRBV2 and TRBJ2-1; D might be TRBD2 (6 bases). This CDR3 is 15 amino acids long. The germline gives CDR1 SNHLY, CDR2 FYNNEI. V was pared by 4 bases and J by 2 bases, with 12 bases between. Here the CDR3 DNA reads TGTGCCAGCAGTGTTGGTAGCGGAACCTACAATGAGCAGTTCTTC. Amino acids: CASSVGSGTYNEQFF.

This chain uses TRBV25-1 with TRBJ1-1, with a possible D match to TRBD1 (5 bases). The germline V gene has CDR1 MGHDK and CDR2 SYGVNS. The CDR3 spans 13 residues. Trimming removed 5 bases from V and 4 bases from J, with 11 bases in between. In nucleotides, the CDR3 is TGTGCCAGCAGTCAGGGTGGTTTCACTGAAGCTTTCTTT. Translating gives CASSQGGFTEAFF.

The chain carries TRBV18 and TRBJ1-2, with D uncertain. CDR3 length: 13 amino acids. Germline V lookup: CDR1 KGHSH, CDR2 LQKENI. V was cut by 3 bases and J by 4 bases, with 9 bases left in between. CDR3 residues: CASSPRASYGYTF. The DNA of the CDR3 is TGTGCCAGCTCACCGAGGGCCTCCTATGGCTACACCTTC.

This clone was counted between two and nine times. V is TRBV11-1 and J is TRBJ2-1, with 9 bases matching TRBD2. V shed 5 bases, J shed 6 bases, and the junction held 11 bases outside the gene matches. This CDR3 has 16 amino acids. Germline CDR1 reads SGHAT; CDR2 reads FQDESV (reference sequence). CDR3 loop: CASSPTGRGGSNEQFF. The CDR3 DNA follows: TGTGCCAGCAGCCCGACGGGGCGGGGGGGCTCCAATGAGCAGTTCTTC.

The table lists this clone with a few counts. This chain links TRBV2 with TRBJ2-7; D might be TRBD1 (6 bases). V lost 7 bases to trimming and J lost 2 bases, with 12 bases between them. The CDR3 spans 13 residues. Looked up from germline, CDR1 is SNHLY and CDR2 is FYNNEI. This CDR3 reads CASNPGATYEQYF. Here the CDR3 DNA reads TGTGCCAGCAATCCAGGGGCAACCTACGAGCAGTACTTC.

This clone has ten or more counts. The chain combines TRBV5-1 with TRBJ2-2; D uncertain. The CDR3 is 12 amino acids. The V and J ends lost 1 base and 8 bases respectively, with 6 bases between them. Germline-derived CDR1 and CDR2 are SGHRS and YFSETQ. The CDR3 sequence: CASSLKRGELFF. The CDR3 nucleotides read TGCGCCAGCAGCTTGAAGCGAGGGGAGCTGTTTTTT.

This chain links TRBV30 with TRBJ2-5; unclear D gene. V gave up 0 bases and J gave up 5 bases, with 7 bases separating them. This CDR3 contains 12 residues. Germline V gene lookup returns CDR1 GTSNPN and CDR2 SVGIG (reference sequence). CDR3 protein: CAWSVHGETQYF. As DNA, the CDR3 is TGTGCCTGGAGTGTACATGGGGAGACCCAGTACTTC.

To note about this clone: Mismatch with germline at one junction end may stem from a read error. The V and J genes are TRBV6-5 and TRBJ2-7; D is possibly TRBD1 (5 bases). The germline CDR1 and CDR2 sequences are MNHEY and SVGAGI. The CDR3 contains 13 residues. CDR3 protein: CASKVQAAYEQCF. For the CDR3, the DNA is TGTGCCAGCAAGGTACAGGCTGCGTACGAGCAGTGCTTC.

CDR3 sequence: CASSNRDPSHEQYF. The CDR3 coding sequence is TGCGCCAGCAGTAACCGGGATCCAAGTCACGAGCAGTACTTC. This chain uses TRBV5-1 with TRBJ2-7, with D possibly matching TRBD2 (5 bases). This CDR3 comprises 14 residues. CDR1 SGHRS and CDR2 YFSETQ come from the germline V gene. V lost 5 bases and J 5 bases, leaving 17 bases between the germline ends.

For the CDR3, the DNA is TGCGCCAGCAGTCACGTAAGAACAGGGGGCAGGAATCAGCCCCAGCATTTT. It is translated as CASSHVRTGGRNQPQHF. The rearrangement links TRBV23-1 to TRBJ1-5, with TRBD1 identical over 9 bases. TRBV23-1 is given ORF status, its function remaining uncertain. This CDR3 spans 17 amino acids. V was pared by 3 bases and J by 4 bases, with 10 bases of the junction left unmatched.

This sequence joins TRBV18 and TRBJ1-1, with D unclear. The CDR3 is 12 amino acids. Looked up from germline, CDR1 is KGHSH and CDR2 is LQKENI. V was shortened by 3 bases and J by 10 bases, with 12 bases between the two germline ends. The CDR3 reads CASSPVRDGAFF. The DNA for the CDR3 is TGTGCCAGCTCACCGGTTAGAGACGGAGCTTTCTTT.

Only a few counts were recorded for this clone. This rearrangement joins TRBV29-1 to TRBJ2-5; D uncertain. CDR1 and CDR2 from the germline V gene are SQVTM and ANQGSEA. Trimming cost V 4 bases and J 0 bases, with 6 bases left between them. CDR3 size: 12 residues. CDR3 in amino acids: CSVGPNQETQYF. Here the CDR3 DNA reads TGCAGCGTTGGTCCTAACCAAGAGACCCAGTACTTC.

This clone occurred once. The V and J genes are TRBV19 and TRBJ2-5, with 7 bases lining up with TRBD2. The J segment lost 1 base and the V segment lost 8 bases, leaving 7 bases of the junction unmatched. The germline gives CDR1 LNHDA, CDR2 SQIVND (reference sequence). CDR3 length: 14 amino acids. CDR3 region: CASRDYPFQETQYF. CDR3 coding DNA: TGTGCCAGTCGGGACTACCCGTTCCAAGAGACCCAGTACTTC.

The CDR3 DNA follows: TGTGCCAGCAGCTTGGGACAGGGGCACTCCTACGAGCAGTACTTC. Residues: CASSLGQGHSYEQYF. V usage is TRBV7-6 and J usage is TRBJ2-7; 10 positions agree with TRBD1. The germline gives CDR1 SGHVS, CDR2 FNYEAQ. J gave up 0 bases and V 3 bases, and 2 bases lay outside the gene matches. The CDR3 loop spans 15 amino acids. Supplemented by reference TRBV7-6 and TRBJ2-7, the full variable domain reads GAGVSQSPRYKVTKRGQDVALRCDPISGHVSLYWYRQALGQGPEFLTYFNYEAQQDKSGLPNDRFSAERPEGSISTLTIQRTEQRDSAMYRCASSLGQGHSYEQYFGPGTRLTVT.

This clone has only a few counts. This chain connects TRBV29-1 to TRBJ2-3, with 8 bases identical to TRBD1. The V and J ends lost 3 bases and 3 bases, in that order; junction bases with no gene match: 11. CDR3 length: 16 amino acids. Germline values: CDR1 SQVTM, CDR2 ANQGSEA. The CDR3 sequence is CSVELRQGAVTDTQYF. The CDR3 nucleotides are TGCAGCGTTGAGTTAAGGCAGGGGGCCGTGACAGATACGCAGTATTTT.

This clone was seen just once. V usage is TRBV6-6 and J usage is TRBJ2-3; D tentatively reads TRBD1 or TRBD2 (5 bases each). There are 13 residues in the CDR3. V was cut by 8 bases and J by 0 bases, with 9 bases left in between. Germline V lookup: CDR1 MNHNY, CDR2 SVGAGI (reference sequence). The chain's CDR3 is CASVWGSTDTQYF. The CDR3 DNA follows: TGTGCCAGCGTGTGGGGGAGCACAGATACGCAGTATTTT.

V usage is TRBV29-1 and J usage is TRBJ2-1; 9 nucleotides agree with TRBD1. The CDR3 has 15 residues. Germline CDR1 and CDR2: SQVTM and ANQGSEA. J was trimmed by 8 bases and V by 4 bases; bases with no gene match: 12. The CDR3 DNA is TGCAGCGTTGGGTTACTAGGACAGGGGTTCGATGAGCAGTTCTTC. It translates to CSVGLLGQGFDEQFF.

V gene TRBV4-1 combines with J gene TRBJ1-1; 7 bases align to TRBD1. Trimming removed 4 bases from V and 2 bases from J; junction bases left unmatched: 7. The germline gives CDR1 MGHRA, CDR2 YSYEKL. The CDR3 sequence is 15 residues long. CDR3 DNA: TGCGCCAGCAGCCTAGACAGGGTAGGAAACACTGAAGCTTTCTTT. The encoded protein is CASSLDRVGNTEAFF.

The V gene is TRBV5-6, the J gene TRBJ1-1; weak D call: TRBD1 (6 bases). V was shortened by 7 bases and J by 4 bases, with 14 bases between the two germline ends. This CDR3 has 13 residues. Germline V gene sequence: CDR1 SGHDT, CDR2 YYEEEE. The CDR3 here is CASGDQGSTEAFF. The CDR3 DNA is TGTGCCAGCGGTGATCAGGGGAGCACTGAAGCTTTCTTT.

V is TRBV14 and J is TRBJ2-1, with unresolved D. The CDR3 totals 12 residues. V gave up 8 bases and J gave up 7 bases, with 12 bases separating them. Germline V gene data show CDR1 as SGHDN and CDR2 as FVKESK. The CDR3 DNA sequence: TGTGCCAGCTCGCCATACACGAATGAGCAGTTCTTC. Its translation is CASSPYTNEQFF.

J is TRBJ2-7 and V is TRBV29-1, with TRBD1 matching 10 bases. Germline V gene lookup returns CDR1 SQVTM and CDR2 ANQGSEA. This CDR3 contains 12 residues. Losses at the gene ends were 7 bases for V and 2 bases for J; bases not matched to a gene: 2. The CDR3 region has the DNA TGCAGCGCTGGGACAGGGGCCTACGAGCAGTACTTC. It codes for CSAGTGAYEQYF.

V is TRBV7-2 and J is TRBJ2-5; D gene ambiguous. The V gene lost 2 bases and the J gene lost 4 bases, with 14 bases spanning the gap. This CDR3 has 15 residues. Germline CDR1 and CDR2: SGHTA and FQGNSA. The CDR3 is CASSLSRGWGETQYF. The CDR3 nucleotides read TGTGCCAGCAGCTTATCGCGCGGCTGGGGAGAGACCCAGTACTTC. Drawing the rest from reference TRBV7-2 and TRBJ2-5, the complete variable domain is GAGVSQSPSNKVTEKGKDVELRCDPISGHTALYWYRQSLGQGLEFLIYFQGNSAPDKSGLPSDRFSAERTGGSVSTLTIQRTQQEDSAVYLCASSLSRGWGETQYFGPGTRLLVL.